This passage covers 9 T cell receptor beta chains from one sample sequenced in a study of CD8+ T cells in alopecia areata. As the sequencing template, cDNA was produced by extracting RNA and reverse transcribing it. The table came from immunoSEQ multiplex PCR; TCRdb's copy has only in-frame clones and leaves some out. The sample shows around 100,000 clones, around 59% of them seen only once. Sequencing used CD4+ T cells sorted from blood. These receptors were collected from a human donor in good health.

The V call is TRBV14, the J call TRBJ2-7, with D hard to call. CDR1 is SGHDN, CDR2 FVKESK, per germline. This CDR3 is 13 amino acids long. V dropped 4 bases and J dropped 4 bases, with 11 bases sitting between them. This CDR3 reads CASSLQQDYEQYF. CDR3 bases: TGTGCCAGCAGCCTACAACAAGATTACGAGCAGTACTTC.

The chain links TRBV29-1 to TRBJ1-2; D may be TRBD1 (5 bases). CDR1 is SQVTM, CDR2 ANQGSEA, per germline. The CDR3 consists of 15 residues. The V gene lost 0 bases and the J gene lost 7 bases, with 18 bases spanning the gap. The CDR3 DNA reads TGCAGCGTTGAAGATCTCGGCAGGGTGAGCGGTGGCTACACCTTC. It yields the protein CSVEDLGRVSGGYTF.

This clone appeared a few times. This chain connects TRBV7-9 to TRBJ2-5; D not certain. Germline V CDR1 and CDR2: SEHNR, FQNEAQ (reference sequence). Trimming left V 3 bases short and J 1 base short, with 3 bases between. The CDR3 extends over 12 amino acids. The CDR3, as DNA: TGTGCCAGCAGCTTCATCCAAGAGACCCAGTACTTC. It yields the protein CASSFIQETQYF. Full variable domain (missing parts from reference TRBV7-9 and TRBJ2-5): DTGVSQNPRHKITKRGQNVTFRCDPISEHNRLYWYRQTLGQGPEFLTYFQNEAQLEKSRLLSDRFSAERPKGSFSTLEIQRTEQGDSAMYLCASSFIQETQYFGPGTRLLVL.

J is TRBJ2-1 and V is TRBV28, with D uncertain. Germline V gene data show CDR1 as MDHEN and CDR2 as SYDVKM. This CDR3 is built from 13 residues. The V end was cut by 4 bases, the J end by 6 bases, with 10 bases between. In DNA form, the CDR3 reads TGTGCCAGCAGTTGGGGTGGTAGCAATGAGCAGTTCTTC. This translates into CASSWGGSNEQFF.

The chain recombines TRBV6-5 with TRBJ2-5, with a weak D call TRBD2 (5 bases). This CDR3 is built from 14 residues. CDR1 MNHEY and CDR2 SVGAGI come from the germline V gene. Trimming shortened V by 2 bases and J by 5 bases, and 12 bases separated the two germline ends. CDR3 coding DNA: TGTGCCAGCAGTTACACTAGTCCCCACGAGACCCAGTACTTC. Residues: CASSYTSPHETQYF.

The chain uses TRBV5-4 and TRBJ2-1, with D perhaps matching TRBD2 (7 bases). Trimming took 5 bases from V and 5 from J, leaving 17 bases between them. This CDR3 has 15 amino acids. The germline gives CDR1 SGHNT, CDR2 YYREEE (reference sequence). CDR3 DNA: TGTGCCAGCAGTCCCACTGGGGGGGCGAACAATGAGCAGTTCTTC. As protein: CASSPTGGANNEQFF.

This rearrangement joins TRBV30 to TRBJ2-1, with 7 positions matching TRBD2. V gave up 0 bases and J gave up 6 bases; unmatched junction bases: 2. Per germline, CDR1 GTSNPN and CDR2 SVGIG (reference sequence). The CDR3 sequence is 13 residues long. The CDR3 DNA reads as TGTGCCTGGAGTGTACGCGGGGGCAATGAGCAGTTCTTC. Its protein is CAWSVRGGNEQFF.

The chain is built from TRBV6-5 and TRBJ1-2; a weak D match, TRBD1 (5 bases). Germline-derived CDR1 and CDR2 are MNHEY and SVGAGI. V lost 6 bases to trimming and J lost 9 bases, with 14 bases between them. The CDR3 length is 12 residues. The CDR3 coding sequence is TGTGCCAGCAGGATTGACAGTTTCAGCTACACCTTC. Its protein is CASRIDSFSYTF.

This chain uses TRBV27 with TRBJ2-7, with 7 positions matching TRBD2. The V segment lost 7 bases and the J segment 0 bases; nucleotides outside the gene matches: 6. This CDR3 contains 14 residues. The germline V gene has CDR1 MNHEY and CDR2 SMNVEV (reference sequence). This CDR3 is CASKKSGASYEQYF. The CDR3, as DNA: TGTGCCAGCAAAAAAAGCGGGGCCTCCTACGAGCAGTACTTC.